Detailed here is one TCR beta chain. Sequencing was performed with immunoSEQ multiplex PCR; in TCRdb, only in-frame clones are kept and a portion is missing. The sample lists around 70,000 clones; 93% were seen once. The data derive from a study of technical replicates of blood from a few donors. The CDR3 runs 14 residues. The V gene's germline CDR1 is SNHLY and CDR2 FYNNEI. Trimming pared 4 bases from V and 6 bases from J, leaving 12 bases between. This rearrangement joins TRBV2 to TRBJ2-2; D may be TRBD2 (5 bases). Input material: T cells isolated from PBMCs. The receptor comes from a human donor in good health. The CDR3 sequence is CASSVIGGPGELFF. The CDR3 DNA reads as TGTGCCAGCAGTGTGATAGGAGGCCCCGGGGAGCTGTTTTTT.